This T cell receptor (beta chain) stems from a study of OX40 agonist ivuxolimab in advanced cancers. The assay was immunoSEQ multiplex PCR, and TCRdb's table has in-frame clones only and misses some. The profile shows some 150,000 clones, 90% of them singletons. Germline V lookup: CDR1 SGHTS, CDR2 YDEGEE. The CDR3 consists of 15 residues. V shed 0 bases and J 5 bases; nucleotides not matched to a gene: 6. The starting material was CD4+ or CD8+ T cells sorted from blood, obtained in a trial of the OX40 agonist ivuxolimab. The rearrangement links TRBV5-8 to TRBJ1-1, with TRBD1 identical over 8 bases. The TCR was taken from an adult with an advanced solid tumor such as melanoma, head and neck, liver or kidney cancer. The CDR3 loop is CASSLAGTGWTEAFF. The DNA for the CDR3 is TGTGCCAGCAGCTTGGCCGGGACAGGTTGGACTGAAGCTTTCTTT.